One sample yielded the 4 T cell receptor beta chains listed below, sequenced in a study of T-cell memory formation after mild COVID-19. Each CDR3 protein is one row after TCRdb ran MiXCR on the 5' RACE reads. Of about 250,000 distinct CDR3 sequences listed, approximately 16% are singletons. The specimen sequenced was PBMCs or a T cell subset sorted from them (not recorded which). The receptors originated from a man between 18 and 29 years old who had mild COVID-19 (a few samples of this study predate the infection). Cell type and time point are not known.

The sample holds a few counts of this clonotype. This chain uses TRBV20-1 with TRBJ1-6, with TRBD1 matching 10 bases. Per the germline V gene, CDR1 is DFQATT and CDR2 is SNEGSKA (reference sequence). The CDR3 length is 14 residues. V lost 6 bases, J lost 6 bases, and 5 bases stayed unmatched. The CDR3 DNA reads TGCAGTGCCCGGACAGGGGGGGCTAATTCACCCCTCCACTTT. It specifies CSARTGGANSPLHF.

The chain combines TRBV5-1 with TRBJ1-2; maybe TRBD1 (6 bases). Germline V gene lookup returns CDR1 SGHRS and CDR2 YFSETQ. The CDR3 covers 15 residues. V dropped 3 bases and J dropped 3 bases, with 15 bases sitting between them. CDR3 in DNA: TGCGCCAGCAGCTCGCAGGGGCACATTGACTATGGCTACACCTTC. This translates into CASSSQGHIDYGYTF.

This clonotype was seen only a few times. The chain uses TRBV4-1 and TRBJ2-5; 14 bases align to TRBD2. The germline gives CDR1 MGHRA, CDR2 YSYEKL. The CDR3 has 16 residues. The trim removed 4 bases at V and 5 bases at J, leaving 6 bases unmatched. CDR3 amino acids: CASSRGTSGGAETQYF. CDR3 sequence (DNA): TGCGCCAGCAGCCGAGGGACTAGCGGGGGCGCCGAGACCCAGTACTTC.

J is TRBJ1-5 and V is TRBV19, with D uncertain. Trimming took 4 bases from V and 7 from J, leaving 14 bases between them. Germline CDR1 LNHDA, CDR2 SQIVND (reference sequence). This CDR3 region has 14 residues. The CDR3: CASSRTSVRQPQHF. CDR3 coding DNA: TGTGCCAGTAGTAGGACGTCTGTGCGACAGCCCCAGCATTTT.